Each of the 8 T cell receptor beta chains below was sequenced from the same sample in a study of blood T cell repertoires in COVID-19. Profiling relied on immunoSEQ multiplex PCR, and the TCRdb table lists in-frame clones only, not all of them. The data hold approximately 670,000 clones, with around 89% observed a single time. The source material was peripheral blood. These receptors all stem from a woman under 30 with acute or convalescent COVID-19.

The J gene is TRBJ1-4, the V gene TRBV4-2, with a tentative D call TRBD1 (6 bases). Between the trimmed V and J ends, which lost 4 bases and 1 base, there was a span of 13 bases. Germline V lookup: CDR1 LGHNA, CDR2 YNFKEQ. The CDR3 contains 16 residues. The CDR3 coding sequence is TGTGCCAGCAGCCGGACCGTAGGGGGAACTAATGAAAAACTGTTTTTT. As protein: CASSRTVGGTNEKLFF.

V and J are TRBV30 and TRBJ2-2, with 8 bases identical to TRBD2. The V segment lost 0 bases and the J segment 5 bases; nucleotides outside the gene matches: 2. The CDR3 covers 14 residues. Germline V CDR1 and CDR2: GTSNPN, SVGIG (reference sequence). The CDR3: CAWSVAGATGELFF. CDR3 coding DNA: TGTGCCTGGAGTGTAGCGGGGGCTACCGGGGAGCTGTTTTTT.

The CDR3 nucleotides read TGTGCCAGCAGCTATGCGGGGCACGTCGGGACCTACGAGCAGTACTTC. Translated, it gives CASSYAGHVGTYEQYF. The chain joins TRBV28 to TRBJ2-7; a weak D match, TRBD2 (6 bases). Trimming took off 6 bases at V and 2 bases at J, with 20 bases between the two ends. CDR1 is MDHEN, CDR2 SYDVKM, per germline. The CDR3 consists of 16 residues.

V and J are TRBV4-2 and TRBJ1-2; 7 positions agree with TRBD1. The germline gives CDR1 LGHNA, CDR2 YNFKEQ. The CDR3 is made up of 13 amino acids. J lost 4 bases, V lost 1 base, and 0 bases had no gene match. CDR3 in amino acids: CASSQGDSYGYTF. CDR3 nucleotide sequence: TGTGCCAGCAGCCAAGGGGACAGCTATGGCTACACCTTC.

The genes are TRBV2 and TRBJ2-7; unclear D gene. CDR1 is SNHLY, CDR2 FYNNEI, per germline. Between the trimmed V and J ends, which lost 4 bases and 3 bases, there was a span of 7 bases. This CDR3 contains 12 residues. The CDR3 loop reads CASSVRVYEQYF. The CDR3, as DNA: TGTGCCAGCAGTGTTCGGGTCTACGAGCAGTACTTC.

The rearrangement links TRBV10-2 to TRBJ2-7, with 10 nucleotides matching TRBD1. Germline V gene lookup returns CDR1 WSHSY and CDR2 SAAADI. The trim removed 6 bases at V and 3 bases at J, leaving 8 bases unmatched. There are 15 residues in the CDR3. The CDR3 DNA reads TGCGCCAGCAGAAGACAGGGGGCCCAAAACTACGAGCAGTACTTC. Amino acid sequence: CASRRQGAQNYEQYF.

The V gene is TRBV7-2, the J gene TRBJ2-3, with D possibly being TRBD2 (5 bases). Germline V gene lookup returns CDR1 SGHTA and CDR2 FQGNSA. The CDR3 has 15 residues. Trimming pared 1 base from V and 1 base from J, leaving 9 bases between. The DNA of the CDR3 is TGTGCCAGCAGCTTAGACGGACTTCGCACAGATACGCAGTATTTT. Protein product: CASSLDGLRTDTQYF.

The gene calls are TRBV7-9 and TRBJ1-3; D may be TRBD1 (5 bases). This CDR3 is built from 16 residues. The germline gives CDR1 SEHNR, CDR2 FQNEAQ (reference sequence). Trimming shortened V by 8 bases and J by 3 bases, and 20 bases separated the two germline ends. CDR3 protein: CASQNPWAGYGNTIYF. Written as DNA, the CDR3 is TGTGCCAGCCAAAACCCATGGGCAGGGTATGGAAACACCATATATTTT.